This T cell receptor beta chain was profiled in a study of OX40 agonist ivuxolimab in advanced cancers. Whole-study context: Recorded diagnoses for dose-escalation patients were hepatocellular carcinoma, melanoma, renal cell or head and neck cancer. Study-level findings and limits: Both CD4+ and CD8+ T cell populations in blood had undergone clonal expansion by week 6 at 0.1 to 3.0 mg/kg.

The CDR3 runs to 10 residues. V lost 5 bases and J lost 8, with 9 bases in between. The germline V gene has CDR1 DFQATT and CDR2 SNEGSKA (reference sequence). Blood samples were obtained at baseline, cycle 4 day 1, and cycle 7 day 1. The repertoire was sequenced with immunoSEQ multiplex PCR; TCRdb's copy has only in-frame clones and lacks some. This table has 75,000 to 100,000 clones, roughly 93% appearing once. Of note for this clone: Its antigen is still unknown.

Specimen: CD4+ or CD8+ T cells sorted from blood, collected in a trial of the OX40 agonist ivuxolimab. The origin of this receptor is an adult with an advanced solid tumor such as melanoma, head and neck, liver or kidney cancer. The J gene is TRBJ1-2, the V gene TRBV20-1, with D hard to call. CDR3 sequence reads: CSAPGVGYTF. CDR3 in DNA: TGCAGTGCTCCAGGAGTCGGCTACACCTTC.